This T cell receptor beta chain is from a study of cytomegalovirus exposure and HLA in healthy donors. General study points: Published work reported that the classifier diagnosed cytomegalovirus status with high specificity and sensitivity. In presence/absence analyses, roughly uniform sequencing depth across donors was assumed.

PCR employed 60 Vbeta and 13 Jbeta primers. The assay was immunoSEQ multiplex PCR, and TCRdb's table has in-frame clones only and misses some. Altogether fewer than 200,000 clones are present, nearly 80% being singletons, with the ten largest covering less than 3.5%. This CDR3 has 15 residues. V trimming: 5 bases; J trimming: 2 bases; junction bases outside the gene matches: 4. To note about this clone: Its specificity is unknown.

This sequence joins TRBV6-7 and TRBJ2-3, with 10 bases matching TRBD2. TRBV6-7 qualifies as an ORF whose function is uncertain. The sample comprised PBMCs. This clonotype originated in a female donor in good health and CMV-seronegative. The CDR3 region has the DNA TGTGCCAGCAGTCTAGCGGGGGCCGACACAGATACGCAGTATTTT. It is translated as CASSLAGADTDTQYF.